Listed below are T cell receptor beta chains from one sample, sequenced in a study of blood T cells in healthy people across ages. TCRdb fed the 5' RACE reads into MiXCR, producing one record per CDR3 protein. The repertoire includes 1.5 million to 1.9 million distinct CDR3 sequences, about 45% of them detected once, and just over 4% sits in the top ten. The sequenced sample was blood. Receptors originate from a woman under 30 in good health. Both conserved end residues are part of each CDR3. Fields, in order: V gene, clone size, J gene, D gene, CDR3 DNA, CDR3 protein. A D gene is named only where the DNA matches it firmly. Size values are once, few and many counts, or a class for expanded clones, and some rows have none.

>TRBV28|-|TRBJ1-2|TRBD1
TGTGCCAGCAGTAGACAGGGGACTACCTTATATGGCTACACCTTC
CASSRQGTTLYGYTF
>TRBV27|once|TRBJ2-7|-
TGTGCCAGCAGTCCCTCGAAAGCGGGTACCTACAATGAGCAGTACTTC
CASSPSKAGTYNEQYF
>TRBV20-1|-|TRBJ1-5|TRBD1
TGCAGTGCTAGAGGGACAGGCGTAACCTTTAATCAGCCCCAGCATTTT
CSARGTGVTFNQPQHF
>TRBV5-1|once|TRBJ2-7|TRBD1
TGCGCCAGCAGCTGGGGACAGACGCCAGGGGAGCAGTACTTC
CASSWGQTPGEQYF
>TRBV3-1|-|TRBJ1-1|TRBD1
TGTGCCAGCAGCCAGTCCGACAGGGAGAACACTGAAGCTTTCTTT
CASSQSDRENTEAFF
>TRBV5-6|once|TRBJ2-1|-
TGTGCCAGCAGCTTCCATCTCCTAGACGAGCAGTTCTTC
CASSFHLLDEQFF
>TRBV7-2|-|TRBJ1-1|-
TGTGCCAGCAGCTCCTCCGGACGGGGAGCCAACACTGAAGCTTTCTTT
CASSSSGRGANTEAFF
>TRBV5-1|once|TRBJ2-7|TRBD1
TGCGCCAGCAGCTGGACCGGGACAGGGCTCTACGAGCAGTACTTC
CASSWTGTGLYEQYF
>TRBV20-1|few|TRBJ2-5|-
TGCAGTGCTTGCAACCGACGAGGGGAAGAGACCCAGTACTTC
CSACNRRGEETQYF
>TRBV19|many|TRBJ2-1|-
TGTGCCAGTAGCGCAGGGGCCTACAATGAGCAGTTCTTC
CASSAGAYNEQFF
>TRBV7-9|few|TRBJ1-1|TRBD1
TGTGCCAGCAGTCCCCGACAGGGACCGACGACTGAAGCTTTCTTT
CASSPRQGPTTEAFF
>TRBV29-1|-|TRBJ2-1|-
TGCAGCTCCTTGAGTCGCGGGCGACACCAAAGCCACTCCTACAATGAGCAGTTCTTC
CSSLSRGRHQSHSYNEQFF
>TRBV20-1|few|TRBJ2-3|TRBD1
TGCAGTGCTATCAGGACAGGGGACACAGATACGCAGTATTTT
CSAIRTGDTDTQYF
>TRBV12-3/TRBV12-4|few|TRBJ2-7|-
TGTGCCAGCAGTTTTCGGGGGTTACCACCGGACGAGCAGTACTTC
CASSFRGLPPDEQYF
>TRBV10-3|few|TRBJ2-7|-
TGTGCCATCAGTGGCGCCATCGTCAACGAGCAGTACTTC
CAISGAIVNEQYF
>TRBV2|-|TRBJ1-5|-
TGTGCCAGCAGTGAAGGGGGTAGAAACCAGCCCCAGCATTTT
CASSEGGRNQPQHF
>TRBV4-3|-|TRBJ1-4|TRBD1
TGCGCCAGCAGCCTTGGACAGGGGTCGTCGTGGGGTGAAAAACTGTTTTTT
CASSLGQGSSWGEKLFF
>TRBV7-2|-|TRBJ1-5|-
TGTGCCAGCAGCGAAAATGGACAGATCCCTCAGCCCCAGCATTTT
CASSENGQIPQPQHF
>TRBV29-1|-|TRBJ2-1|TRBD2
TGCAGCGTTACCGGGGCTAGCGGGGGGGTTGAGCAGTTCTTC
CSVTGASGGVEQFF
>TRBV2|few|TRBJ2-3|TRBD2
TGTGCCAGCAGTCGGAGTAGCGGGATCACAGATACGCAGTATTTT
CASSRSSGITDTQYF
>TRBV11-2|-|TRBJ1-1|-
TGTGCCAGCAGCTTAGTAATCCGGGTCGGGTTGAACACTGAAGCTTTCTTT
CASSLVIRVGLNTEAFF
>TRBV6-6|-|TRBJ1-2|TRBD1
TGTGCCAGCAGGACCCGGGACAGTTCTAACTATGGCTACACCTTC
CASRTRDSSNYGYTF
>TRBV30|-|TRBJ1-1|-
TGTGCCTGGAGGGACAAGCATCGAAACACTGAAGCTTTCTTT
CAWRDKHRNTEAFF
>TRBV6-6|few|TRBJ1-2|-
TGTGCCAGCAGGACCTTGGAGGGGGGCAACTATGGCTACACCTTC
CASRTLEGGNYGYTF
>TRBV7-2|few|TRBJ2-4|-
TGTGCCAGCAGCTTAGCGTACGGAAACATTCAGTACTTC
CASSLAYGNIQYF
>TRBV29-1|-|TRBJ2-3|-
TGCAGCGCCTCGAGGGAACACACAGATACGCAGTATTTT
CSASREHTDTQYF